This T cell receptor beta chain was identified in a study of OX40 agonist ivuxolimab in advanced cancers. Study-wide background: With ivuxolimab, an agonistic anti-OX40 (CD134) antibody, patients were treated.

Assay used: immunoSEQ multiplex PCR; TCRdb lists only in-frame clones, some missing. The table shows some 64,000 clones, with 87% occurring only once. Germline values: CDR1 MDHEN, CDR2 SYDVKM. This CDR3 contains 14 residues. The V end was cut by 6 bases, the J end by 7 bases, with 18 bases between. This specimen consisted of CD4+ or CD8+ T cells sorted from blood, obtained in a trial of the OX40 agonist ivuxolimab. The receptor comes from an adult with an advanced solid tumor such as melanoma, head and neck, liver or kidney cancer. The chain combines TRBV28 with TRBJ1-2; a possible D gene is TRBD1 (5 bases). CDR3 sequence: CASRGGMESGGYTF. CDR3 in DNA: TGTGCCAGCAGGGGGGGAATGGAATCTGGTGGCTACACCTTC.